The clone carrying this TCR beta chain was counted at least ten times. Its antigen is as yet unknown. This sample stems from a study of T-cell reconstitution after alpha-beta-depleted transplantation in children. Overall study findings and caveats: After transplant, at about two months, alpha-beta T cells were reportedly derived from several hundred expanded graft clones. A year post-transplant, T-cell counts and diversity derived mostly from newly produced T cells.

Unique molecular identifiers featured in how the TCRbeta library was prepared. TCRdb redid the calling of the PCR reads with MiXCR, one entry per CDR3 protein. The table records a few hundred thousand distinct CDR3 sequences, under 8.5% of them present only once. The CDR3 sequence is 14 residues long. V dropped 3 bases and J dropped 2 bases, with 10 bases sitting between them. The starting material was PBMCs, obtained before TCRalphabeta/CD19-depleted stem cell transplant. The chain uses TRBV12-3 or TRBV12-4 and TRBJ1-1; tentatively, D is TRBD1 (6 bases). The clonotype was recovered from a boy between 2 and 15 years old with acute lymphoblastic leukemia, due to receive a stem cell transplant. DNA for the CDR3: TGTGCCAGCAGTTTTCCCAGGGGCAACACTGAAGCTTTCTTT. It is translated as CASSFPRGNTEAFF.